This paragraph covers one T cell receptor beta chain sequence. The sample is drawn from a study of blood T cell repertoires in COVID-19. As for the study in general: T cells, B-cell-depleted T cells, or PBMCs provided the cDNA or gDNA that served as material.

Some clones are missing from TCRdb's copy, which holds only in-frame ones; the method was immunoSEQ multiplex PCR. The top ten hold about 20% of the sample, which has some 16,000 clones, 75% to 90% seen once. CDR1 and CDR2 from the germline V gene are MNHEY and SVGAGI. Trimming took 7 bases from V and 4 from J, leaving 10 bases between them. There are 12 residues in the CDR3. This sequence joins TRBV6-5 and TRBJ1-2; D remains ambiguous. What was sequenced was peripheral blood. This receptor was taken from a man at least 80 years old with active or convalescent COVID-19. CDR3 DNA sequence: TGTGCCAGCAAGATGGACTTCTATGGCTACACCTTC. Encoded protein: CASKMDFYGYTF.